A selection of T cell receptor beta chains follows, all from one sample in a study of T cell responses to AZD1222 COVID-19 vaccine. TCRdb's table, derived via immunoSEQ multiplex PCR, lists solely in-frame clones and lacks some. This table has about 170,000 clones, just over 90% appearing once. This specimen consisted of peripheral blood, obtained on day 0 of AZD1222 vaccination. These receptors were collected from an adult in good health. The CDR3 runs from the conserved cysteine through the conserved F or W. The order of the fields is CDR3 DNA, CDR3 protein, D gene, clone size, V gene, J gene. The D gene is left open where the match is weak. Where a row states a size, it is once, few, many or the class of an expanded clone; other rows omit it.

CDR3nt: TGTGCCAGCAGCTTGGGACAGGTGAACTATGGCTACACCTTC; CDR3aa: CASSLGQVNYGYTF; d_gene: TRBD1; abundance: .; v_gene: TRBV11-2; j_gene: TRBJ1-2
CDR3nt: TGTGCCAGCAGCCCACATATCCCGGCGGGAAACACCATATATTTT; CDR3aa: CASSPHIPAGNTIYF; d_gene: .; abundance: .; v_gene: TRBV7-2; j_gene: TRBJ1-3
CDR3nt: TGTGCCACCAGCAGAGAGAAGGGGTGGAGGACAGATACGCAGTATTTT; CDR3aa: CATSREKGWRTDTQYF; d_gene: .; abundance: .; v_gene: TRBV15; j_gene: TRBJ2-3
CDR3nt: TGTGCCAGCAGTCCAGGTCCTGGGCGGGAGAATCACAATGAGCAGTTCTTC; CDR3aa: CASSPGPGRENHNEQFF; d_gene: TRBD2; abundance: .; v_gene: TRBV27; j_gene: TRBJ2-1
CDR3nt: TGCGCCAGCAGCCGTTCAGTCCAGGGATCCTACGAGCAGTACTTC; CDR3aa: CASSRSVQGSYEQYF; d_gene: .; abundance: few; v_gene: TRBV4-1; j_gene: TRBJ2-7
CDR3nt: TGCAGTGCTAGTTACAGATATCAGCCCCAGCATTTT; CDR3aa: CSASYRYQPQHF; d_gene: .; abundance: .; v_gene: TRBV20-1; j_gene: TRBJ1-5
CDR3nt: TGTGCCAGCAGCCAAGTGGCTACCAGCACAGATACGCAGTATTTT; CDR3aa: CASSQVATSTDTQYF; d_gene: .; abundance: .; v_gene: TRBV4-2; j_gene: TRBJ2-3
CDR3nt: TGTGCCACCAGCAGACAGGGGTTGAACACTGAAGCTTTCTTT; CDR3aa: CATSRQGLNTEAFF; d_gene: .; abundance: .; v_gene: TRBV15; j_gene: TRBJ1-1
CDR3nt: TGTGCCAGCAGTTTAATGGACAGTCTTAACACTGAAGCTTTCTTT; CDR3aa: CASSLMDSLNTEAFF; d_gene: .; abundance: .; v_gene: TRBV27; j_gene: TRBJ1-1
CDR3nt: TGCGCCAGCAGTACCGGGACAGGGATTGGTTCACCCCTCCACTTT; CDR3aa: CASSTGTGIGSPLHF; d_gene: TRBD1; abundance: .; v_gene: TRBV5-1; j_gene: TRBJ1-6
CDR3nt: TGTGCCACCGGCGCAGCGGGGAGGGATGAAAAACTGTTTTTT; CDR3aa: CATGAAGRDEKLFF; d_gene: .; abundance: .; v_gene: TRBV24-1; j_gene: TRBJ1-4
CDR3nt: TGTGCCAGCAGTGAGACTAGTAGCAATGAGCAGTTCTTC; CDR3aa: CASSETSSNEQFF; d_gene: .; abundance: .; v_gene: TRBV6-1; j_gene: TRBJ2-1
CDR3nt: TGTGCCAGCCGGGGCCCCACAGATACGCAGTATTTT; CDR3aa: CASRGPTDTQYF; d_gene: .; abundance: .; v_gene: TRBV6-5; j_gene: TRBJ2-3
CDR3nt: TGTGCCAGCAGTGAACATTTCTCTGAATTCGCACCCCTCCACTTT; CDR3aa: CASSEHFSEFAPLHF; d_gene: .; abundance: once; v_gene: TRBV6-1; j_gene: TRBJ1-6
CDR3nt: TGCGCCAGCAGCCAATTAGGGACTAGCGCGAGGCGCGACGAGCAGTACTTC; CDR3aa: CASSQLGTSARRDEQYF; d_gene: TRBD2; abundance: few; v_gene: TRBV4-1; j_gene: TRBJ2-7
CDR3nt: TGCAGCGTTGGGTACCGGGCTAGCGGACCCTACGAGCAGTACTTC; CDR3aa: CSVGYRASGPYEQYF; d_gene: TRBD2; abundance: .; v_gene: TRBV29-1; j_gene: TRBJ2-7
CDR3nt: TGCAGCGTTCGCGGGAGGGTAAGGGACGAGCAGTACTTC; CDR3aa: CSVRGRVRDEQYF; d_gene: TRBD2; abundance: .; v_gene: TRBV29-1; j_gene: TRBJ2-7
CDR3nt: TGTGCCAGCAGTGACCGAATGGGGTTCCACAATGAGCAGTTCTTC; CDR3aa: CASSDRMGFHNEQFF; d_gene: .; abundance: .; v_gene: TRBV6-2/TRBV6-3; j_gene: TRBJ2-1
CDR3nt: TGCGCCAGCAGCTTAAACCCCGGGGCCAACGTCCTGACTTTC; CDR3aa: CASSLNPGANVLTF; d_gene: .; abundance: .; v_gene: TRBV5-1; j_gene: TRBJ2-6
CDR3nt: TGTGCCAGCAGTTACCGGGACAACACCGGGGAGCTGTTTTTT; CDR3aa: CASSYRDNTGELFF; d_gene: .; abundance: .; v_gene: TRBV6-2/TRBV6-3; j_gene: TRBJ2-2
CDR3nt: TGTGCCTGGAGTAGTAACGGGAGGTCGTATGGCTACACCTTC; CDR3aa: CAWSSNGRSYGYTF; d_gene: .; abundance: .; v_gene: TRBV30; j_gene: TRBJ1-2
CDR3nt: TGTGCCAGCAGTTACCGGACTAGCGGGAGGGGGACCCAGTACTTC; CDR3aa: CASSYRTSGRGTQYF; d_gene: TRBD2; abundance: .; v_gene: TRBV6-5; j_gene: TRBJ2-5
CDR3nt: TGTGCCAGCACGGGAACAGGGGGGGGAAATGAAAAACTGTTTTTT; CDR3aa: CASTGTGGGNEKLFF; d_gene: TRBD1; abundance: few; v_gene: TRBV6-5; j_gene: TRBJ1-4
CDR3nt: TGTGCCAGCAGTTGGGACCGTCTTGGGGGACATGGCTACACCTTC; CDR3aa: CASSWDRLGGHGYTF; d_gene: .; abundance: .; v_gene: TRBV27; j_gene: TRBJ1-2
CDR3nt: TGTGCCAGCAAGGGGTGGGGGACAAGAGGGGAAAAACTGTTTTTT; CDR3aa: CASKGWGTRGEKLFF; d_gene: .; abundance: few; v_gene: TRBV2; j_gene: TRBJ1-4
CDR3nt: TGCGCCAGCAGCTTGACCAGGACAGGGGACACTGAAGCTTTCTTT; CDR3aa: CASSLTRTGDTEAFF; d_gene: TRBD1; abundance: .; v_gene: TRBV5-1; j_gene: TRBJ1-1
CDR3nt: TGTGCCAGCAGCTTCGAAATAGCGGGACTCTACAATGAGCAGTTCTTC; CDR3aa: CASSFEIAGLYNEQFF; d_gene: TRBD2; abundance: .; v_gene: TRBV11-2; j_gene: TRBJ2-1
CDR3nt: TGCGCCAGCAGCTTGGACAAGAACTATGGCTACACCTTC; CDR3aa: CASSLDKNYGYTF; d_gene: .; abundance: .; v_gene: TRBV5-1; j_gene: TRBJ1-2
CDR3nt: TGCGCCAGCAGCCATCCTATCCAGGGGGTTGAGAGGGGGGCTTTCTTT; CDR3aa: CASSHPIQGVERGAFF; d_gene: TRBD1; abundance: .; v_gene: TRBV4-1; j_gene: TRBJ1-1
CDR3nt: TGTGCCAGCAGCCACTCCGGGTCCTTGAACACTGAAGCTTTCTTT; CDR3aa: CASSHSGSLNTEAFF; d_gene: .; abundance: once; v_gene: TRBV3-1/TRBV3-2; j_gene: TRBJ1-1
CDR3nt: TGTGCCAGCAGTTACTCGCGACTTGGCGGCCAGCCCCAGCATTTT; CDR3aa: CASSYSRLGGQPQHF; d_gene: .; abundance: .; v_gene: TRBV6-5; j_gene: TRBJ1-5
CDR3nt: TGCAGCGTTCTGGGACACAGTTACAATGAGCAGTTCTTC; CDR3aa: CSVLGHSYNEQFF; d_gene: .; abundance: .; v_gene: TRBV29-1; j_gene: TRBJ2-1
CDR3nt: TGTGCCATCAGTGCTGGGCCGCGGTCCTACGAGCAGTACTTC; CDR3aa: CAISAGPRSYEQYF; d_gene: .; abundance: .; v_gene: TRBV10-3; j_gene: TRBJ2-7
CDR3nt: TGTGCCAGCAGCCAAGATTTGGGTTCCCCAGAGACCCAGTACTTC; CDR3aa: CASSQDLGSPETQYF; d_gene: .; abundance: .; v_gene: TRBV3-1/TRBV3-2; j_gene: TRBJ2-5
CDR3nt: TGTGCCAGCAGTGAAGGAAGGCCAGTTGGGAATTCACCCCTCCACTTT; CDR3aa: CASSEGRPVGNSPLHF; d_gene: .; abundance: .; v_gene: TRBV25-1; j_gene: TRBJ1-6
CDR3nt: TGTGCCAGCAGCCGAACAGGGAGCTCCTACAATGAGCAGTTCTTC; CDR3aa: CASSRTGSSYNEQFF; d_gene: .; abundance: .; v_gene: TRBV6-5; j_gene: TRBJ2-1
CDR3nt: TGCGCCAGCAGTCATCAGCCCCAGCATTTT; CDR3aa: CASSHQPQHF; d_gene: .; abundance: .; v_gene: TRBV10-1; j_gene: TRBJ1-5
CDR3nt: TGCGCCAGCGGACTCTCCGGGACTACCACTGAAGCTTTCTTT; CDR3aa: CASGLSGTTTEAFF; d_gene: .; abundance: once; v_gene: TRBV5-1; j_gene: TRBJ1-1
CDR3nt: TGTGCCAGCAGTGAAAAGGGTCGGGGTTTTCAGCCCCAGCATTTT; CDR3aa: CASSEKGRGFQPQHF; d_gene: .; abundance: .; v_gene: TRBV6-1; j_gene: TRBJ1-5
CDR3nt: TGCGCCAGCAGAGGACTAGCCTTTGTAGTTCCCAATGAGCAGTTCTTC; CDR3aa: CASRGLAFVVPNEQFF; d_gene: TRBD2; abundance: .; v_gene: TRBV10-2; j_gene: TRBJ2-1
CDR3nt: TGTGCCAGCAGCTTGATTGGGGATCAGCCCCAGCATTTT; CDR3aa: CASSLIGDQPQHF; d_gene: .; abundance: .; v_gene: TRBV7-9; j_gene: TRBJ1-5
CDR3nt: TGTGCCAGCAGCGTCCTACACAGGGGCGTCTATGGCTACACCTTC; CDR3aa: CASSVLHRGVYGYTF; d_gene: TRBD1; abundance: .; v_gene: TRBV9; j_gene: TRBJ1-2
CDR3nt: TGTGCCAGCAGTTCCCGGGAGCGTGGGGAGCAGTACTTC; CDR3aa: CASSSRERGEQYF; d_gene: .; abundance: .; v_gene: TRBV6-5; j_gene: TRBJ2-7
CDR3nt: TGTGCCATCAGTGAGCCGAGACGGACTAGCGGGGGATCCTACGAGCAGTACTTC; CDR3aa: CAISEPRRTSGGSYEQYF; d_gene: TRBD2; abundance: .; v_gene: TRBV10-3; j_gene: TRBJ2-7
CDR3nt: TGTGCCAGCAGTCTCACCGGGACAGGGGCGTACGAGCAGTACTTC; CDR3aa: CASSLTGTGAYEQYF; d_gene: TRBD1; abundance: .; v_gene: TRBV27; j_gene: TRBJ2-7
CDR3nt: TGCAGCGTTGAAGTCGGACCCAGAGGTTCACCCCTCCACTTT; CDR3aa: CSVEVGPRGSPLHF; d_gene: .; abundance: .; v_gene: TRBV29-1; j_gene: TRBJ1-6
CDR3nt: TGCGCCAGCAGCCGACAGGGACCGAACACCGGGGAGCTGTTTTTT; CDR3aa: CASSRQGPNTGELFF; d_gene: TRBD1; abundance: .; v_gene: TRBV10-2; j_gene: TRBJ2-2